The clone carrying this T cell receptor (beta chain) was found a few times. The antigen is undetermined. These data originate in a study of blood T cells in healthy people across ages. Sample-barcoded 5' priming and a J-beta primer mix drove a second PCR of about 6 to 12 cycles. TCRdb fed the 5' RACE reads into MiXCR, producing one record per CDR3 protein. The sample shows hundreds of thousands of distinct CDR3 sequences, 45% to 50% of them seen only once. Broader study findings: Per million T cells, TCR beta diversity dropped about linearly as age rose.

This sequence was found in a woman aged 55 to 70 in good health. The sequencing sample was made of blood.

This CDR3 is CASSETGSGANVLTF. CDR3 sequence (DNA): TGCGCCAGCAGTGAAACTGGCTCTGGGGCCAACGTCCTGACTTTC. The chain has TRBV10-2 and TRBJ2-6; D gene ambiguous. CDR3 length equals 15 residues. Trimming removed 3 bases from V and 0 bases from J, with 6 bases in between. In germline, CDR1 is WSHSY, CDR2 SAAADI.